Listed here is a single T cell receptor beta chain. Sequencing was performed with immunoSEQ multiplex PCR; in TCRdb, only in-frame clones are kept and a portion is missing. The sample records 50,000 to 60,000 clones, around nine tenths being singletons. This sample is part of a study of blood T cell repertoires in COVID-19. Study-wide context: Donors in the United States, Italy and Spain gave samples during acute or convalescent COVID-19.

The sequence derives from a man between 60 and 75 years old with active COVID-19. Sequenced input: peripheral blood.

In DNA form, the CDR3 reads TGCGCCAGCAGCTTAAGCGGGAAGACAGATACGCAGTATTTT. Translating gives CASSLSGKTDTQYF. The V and J genes are TRBV5-1 and TRBJ2-3; 7 bases line up with TRBD2. There are 14 residues in the CDR3. Trimming removed 2 bases from V and 3 bases from J; junction bases left unmatched: 3. Germline CDR1 SGHRS, CDR2 YFSETQ.